The entry below describes one T cell receptor beta chain. Its antigen is currently unknown. When replicate PCRs were run on unsorted PBMC, they used 250 to 300 ng DNA, 25,000 to 35,000 T cell genomes. PBMC DNA, left unsorted, was sequenced on ten immunoSEQ deep assay plates. Assay: immunoSEQ multiplex PCR; the TCRdb copy retains only in-frame clones and omits some. The data hold more than 450,000 clones, with less than 85% observed a single time. The CDR3 length is 13 residues. Trimming left V 1 base short and J 3 bases short, with 7 bases between. Germline V gene sequence: CDR1 SGHTA, CDR2 FQGNSA. The data originate from a study of shared clonotypes between healthy human individuals. The study, taken as a whole, reports: Sequencing depth was expected to affect clonotype sharing among donors.

The donor population consisted of healthy HIV-negative adults with no recent acute infections or vaccinations. The chain is built from TRBV7-2 and TRBJ2-7, with D unclear. Specimen: PBMCs. The sequence was obtained from a middle-aged woman in good health. Some clones in this sample may be carry-over from other donors' samples. CDR3 nucleotide sequence: TGTGCCAGCAGCTTAGACAGACACTACGAGCAGTACTTC. This encodes CASSLDRHYEQYF.